This TCR beta chain was recorded in a study of CD8 T cells in ankylosing spondylitis (dated by TCRdb to between 2016 and 2019). General notes on the study: The study profiled T cell receptor beta repertoires in healthy donors and ankylosing spondylitis patients to find disease-linked TCR variants. The full study cohort was made up of about two dozen ankylosing spondylitis patients and 95 to 130 healthy donors. Samples of peripheral blood were taken, and for ankylosing spondylitis patients, synovial fluid was collected as well.

What the study reported, not specific to this receptor: A TCR beta motif made up of several highly homologous amino acid variants appeared to be characteristic of blood from ankylosing spondylitis patients. The disease-linked clones were reported to be significantly enriched in matched synovial fluid samples from ankylosing spondylitis patients. The disease-linked clones had a CD8+ phenotype and were found at relatively low frequencies in peripheral blood. Some motif variants were previously reported in synovial fluid and blood of reactive arthritis patients, suggesting common disease-initiation mechanisms.

For CDR1 and CDR2, the germline V gene lists SGHRS and YFSETQ. V is pruned by 2 bases and J by 8 bases, leaving 10 bases of the junction without a gene match. The CDR3 goes from the cysteine to the phenylalanine over 17 residues. The only DNA kept is the CDR3, 51 bases in frame from the first base. This sample was sequenced with an Illumina MiSeq. TCR beta libraries were prepared by quantitative 5'-RACE with molecular barcodes. The published analysis was carried out like this. Disease-linked TCR variants were identified with a new computational method built on a probabilistic model of VDJ rearrangement. The public reads were reanalyzed by TCRdb: fastp trimming at Q25, MiXCR alignment, in-frame beta chains only. Rows with a matching CDR3 protein are joined into one entry that keeps the most common DNA and genes. The V and J calls shown here were made by TCRdb, not taken from the authors' results. The sample contains 30,000 to 45,000 distinct CDR3 sequences, 16% of them found a single time. The ten largest make up about 45% of the sample.

Note on this clonotype: No cognate antigen has been identified for it. Base qualities are not recorded, but no much larger clone differs from it by a single base.

The specimen sequenced was blood. The chain was built from TRBV5-1 and TRBJ2-1, with TRBD2 identical over 13 junction bases. The origin of this receptor is a male donor with ankylosing spondylitis or in good health (not recorded which). The CDR3 here reads CASSLSQAGLAGDEQFF. The DNA sequence is TGCGCCAGCAGCTTAAGTCAGGCAGGACTAGCGGGAGATGAGCAGTTCTTC.